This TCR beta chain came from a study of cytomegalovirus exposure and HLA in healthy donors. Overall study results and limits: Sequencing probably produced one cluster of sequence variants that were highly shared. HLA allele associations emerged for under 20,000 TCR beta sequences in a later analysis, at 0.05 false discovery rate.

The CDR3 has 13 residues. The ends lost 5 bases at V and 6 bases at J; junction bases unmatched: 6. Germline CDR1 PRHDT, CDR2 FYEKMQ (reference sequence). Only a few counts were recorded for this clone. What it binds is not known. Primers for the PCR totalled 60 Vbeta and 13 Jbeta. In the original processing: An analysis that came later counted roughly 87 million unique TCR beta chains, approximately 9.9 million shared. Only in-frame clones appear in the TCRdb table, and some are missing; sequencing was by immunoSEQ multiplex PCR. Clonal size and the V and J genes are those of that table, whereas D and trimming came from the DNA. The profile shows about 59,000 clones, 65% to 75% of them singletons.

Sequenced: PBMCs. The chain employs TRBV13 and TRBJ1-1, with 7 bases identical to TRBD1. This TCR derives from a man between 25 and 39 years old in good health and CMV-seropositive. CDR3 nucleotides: TGTGCCAGCAGCGACAGACAGGGTTCTGAAGCTTTCTTT. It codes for CASSDRQGSEAFF.